This T cell receptor beta chain was identified in a study of cytomegalovirus exposure and HLA in healthy donors. Primers for the PCR totalled 60 Vbeta and 13 Jbeta. The protocol was immunoSEQ multiplex PCR, while the TCRdb copy is restricted to in-frame clones and leaves out a portion. The data contain around 150,000 clones, over 70% of them seen just once; the ten biggest clones take up about 2%. The TCR was taken from a middle-aged woman in good health and CMV-seronegative. Sequenced sample: PBMCs.

As DNA, the CDR3 is TGTGCCAGTTCACGCTCCGGGACAGGGGGCAGGGAGCAGTACTTC. Protein product: CASSRSGTGGREQYF. V is TRBV28 and J is TRBJ2-7; 12 nucleotides match TRBD1. Germline lookup yields CDR1 MDHEN and CDR2 SYDVKM. Trimming removed 9 bases from V and 7 bases from J; junction bases left unmatched: 13. The CDR3 length is 15 residues. Supplemented by reference TRBV28 and TRBJ2-7, the full variable domain reads DVKVTQSSRYLVKRTGEKVFLECVQDMDHENMFWYRQDPGLGLRLIYFSYDVKMKEKGDIPEGYSVSREKKERFSLILESASTNQTSMYLCASSRSGTGGREQYFGPGTRLTVT.